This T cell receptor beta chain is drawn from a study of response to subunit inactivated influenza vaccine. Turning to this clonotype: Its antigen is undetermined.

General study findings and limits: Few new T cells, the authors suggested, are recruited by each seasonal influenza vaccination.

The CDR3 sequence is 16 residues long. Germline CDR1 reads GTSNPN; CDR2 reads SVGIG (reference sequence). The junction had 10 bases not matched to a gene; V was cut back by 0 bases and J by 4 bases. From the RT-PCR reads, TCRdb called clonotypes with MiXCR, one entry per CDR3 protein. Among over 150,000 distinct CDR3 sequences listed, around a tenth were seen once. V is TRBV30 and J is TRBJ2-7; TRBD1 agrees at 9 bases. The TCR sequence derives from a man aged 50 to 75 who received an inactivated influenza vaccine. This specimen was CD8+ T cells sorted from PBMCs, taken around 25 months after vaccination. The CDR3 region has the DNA TGTGCCTGGAGTGTACTCCCCGGGACAGGGACGTACGAGCAGTACTTC. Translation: CAWSVLPGTGTYEQYF.